Shown below are 23 T cell receptor beta chains from a single sample sequenced in a study of control samples from healthy donors and cancer patients. Some clones are missing from TCRdb's copy, which holds only in-frame ones; the method was immunoSEQ multiplex PCR. The sample records tens of thousands of clones, around 89% being singletons. Sequencing was performed on blood. These receptors were collected from a woman aged 70-85 years in good health.

The chain joins TRBV18 to TRBJ2-5; a weak D match, TRBD2 (5 bases). Between the trimmed V and J ends, which lost 3 bases and 5 bases, there was a span of 10 bases. Germline V gives CDR1 KGHSH, CDR2 LQKENI. CDR3 length equals 13 residues. In DNA form, the CDR3 reads TGTGCCAGCTCACCCGGGGTACCGGAGACCCAGTACTTC. This translates into CASSPGVPETQYF.

The chain links TRBV11-2 to TRBJ2-7, with D uncertain. The length of the CDR3 is 14 residues. V lost 0 bases, J lost 0 bases, and 6 bases lay in between. Germline CDR1 and CDR2: SGHAT and FQNNGV. The CDR3 here is CASSLEISSYEQYF. DNA of the CDR3: TGTGCCAGCAGCTTAGAAATTAGCTCCTACGAGCAGTACTTC.

The chain recombines TRBV10-1 with TRBJ2-2; D is unresolved. The ends were cut back, 2 bases at V and 3 bases at J, with 7 bases in the middle. Germline-derived CDR1 and CDR2 are WNHNN and SYGVQD (reference sequence). The CDR3 runs to 14 residues. CDR3 sequence: CASSEELYTGELFF. In DNA, the CDR3 is TGCGCCAGCAGTGAGGAGCTTTACACCGGGGAGCTGTTTTTT.

In DNA, the CDR3 is TGCGCCAGCAGCTACACCCTGGACACTGAAGCTTTCTTT. It yields the protein CASSYTLDTEAFF. The J gene is TRBJ1-1, the V gene TRBV5-1, with no clear D. V lost 3 bases, J lost 3 bases, and 9 bases lay in between. The CDR3 runs 13 residues. CDR1 and CDR2 from the germline V gene are SGHRS and YFSETQ.

The chain is built from TRBV6-5 and TRBJ1-5, with 10 bases matching TRBD1. Per germline, CDR1 MNHEY and CDR2 SVGAGI. With 6 bases clipped from V and 6 bases from J, the junction kept 2 bases outside the gene matches. The CDR3 runs to 13 residues. This chain's CDR3 is CASRGQGSQPQHF. Here the CDR3 DNA reads TGTGCCAGCAGGGGACAGGGGAGTCAGCCCCAGCATTTT.

This chain connects TRBV5-1 to TRBJ2-3; D might be TRBD1 (5 bases). The length of the CDR3 is 17 residues. The V gene's germline CDR1 is SGHRS and CDR2 YFSETQ. Between the trimmed V and J ends, which lost 2 bases and 5 bases, there was a span of 21 bases. In nucleotides, the CDR3 is TGCGCCAGCAGCTTACAAATTCAGGGAACGACAAAAGATACGCAGTATTTT. Translating gives CASSLQIQGTTKDTQYF.

This rearrangement joins TRBV19 to TRBJ2-1; TRBD1 aligns across 7 bases. This CDR3 spans 14 amino acids. The V gene's germline CDR1 is LNHDA and CDR2 SQIVND (reference sequence). Germline trimming cut 7 bases from V and 7 bases from J; bases unmatched to any gene: 10. Here the CDR3 reads CASMETGLRNEQFF. The CDR3 bases are TGTGCCAGTATGGAGACAGGGCTCCGGAATGAGCAGTTCTTC.

This clone came up a few times. This chain uses TRBV7-2 with TRBJ2-7; D remains ambiguous. CDR3 length equals 11 residues. Germline CDR1 reads SGHTA; CDR2 reads FQGNSA. Trimming took 4 bases from V and 6 from J, leaving 7 bases between them. This CDR3 reads CASSSAVEQYF. CDR3 coding DNA: TGTGCCAGCAGCTCGGCGGTCGAGCAGTACTTC.

The chain couples TRBV6-6 to TRBJ1-2; D is uncertain. This CDR3 has 11 amino acids. CDR1 and CDR2 (germline): MNHNY, SVGAGI (reference sequence). V was pared by 5 bases and J by 6 bases, with 7 bases between. The CDR3 sequence is CASSRRDGYTF. CDR3 nucleotides: TGTGCCAGCAGTCGAAGGGATGGCTACACCTTC.

The rearrangement joins TRBV6-2 or TRBV6-3 to TRBJ1-2; a weak D match, TRBD1 (5 bases). Trimming left V 0 bases short and J 7 bases short, with 15 bases between. Germline loops: CDR1 MNHEY, CDR2 SVGEGT. The CDR3 loop spans 15 amino acids. CDR3 amino acids: CASSYSTRPGGGYTF. CDR3 DNA sequence: TGTGCCAGCAGTTACTCTACGCGGCCTGGGGGTGGCTACACCTTC.

This clone was detected a few times. The chain employs TRBV25-1 and TRBJ1-1, with D perhaps TRBD1 (5 bases). The CDR3 covers 15 residues. Germline assignment: CDR1 MGHDK and CDR2 SYGVNS. V shed 5 bases and J shed 1 base, with 14 bases lying between them. CDR3 in DNA: TGTGCCAGCAGTCCTAGGACACAAAGGAACACTGAAGCTTTCTTT. The encoded protein is CASSPRTQRNTEAFF.

This clone was observed a single time. This sequence joins TRBV20-1 and TRBJ1-1; no firm D call. The CDR3 is 12 residues long. Germline V gene lookup returns CDR1 DFQATT and CDR2 SNEGSKA (reference sequence). V was pared by 5 bases and J by 1 base, with 8 bases between. The CDR3 reads CSARDQNTEAFF. Here the CDR3 DNA reads TGCAGTGCTCGTGATCAGAACACTGAAGCTTTCTTT.

The rearrangement uses TRBV7-8 and TRBJ1-3; D not certain. The V gene's germline CDR1 is SGHVS and CDR2 FQNEAQ. V was trimmed by 3 bases and J by 4 bases, leaving 10 bases between them. The CDR3 sequence is 14 residues long. The CDR3 region is CASSLNRAGNTIYF. The CDR3 DNA is TGTGCCAGCAGCTTGAACAGAGCCGGAAACACCATATATTTT.

In this sample, this clone turned up once. The chain uses TRBV14 and TRBJ1-4; 7 bases are shared with TRBD1. The CDR3 has 14 residues. Trimming cost V 3 bases and J 7 bases; bases outside gene matches: 5. Germline V gene data show CDR1 as SGHDN and CDR2 as FVKESK. CDR3 bases: TGTGCCAGCAGCCAGACAGGGTTGGGTGAAAAACTGTTTTTT. Its translation: CASSQTGLGEKLFF.

As for this clone: At the DNA level, this CDR3 is encoded by other sequences in the same sample as well. The chain links TRBV5-1 to TRBJ2-2, with 8 positions matching TRBD1. The junction had 3 bases not matched to a gene; V was cut back by 3 bases and J by 2 bases. CDR1 SGHRS and CDR2 YFSETQ come from the germline V gene. This CDR3 has 15 residues. The CDR3 DNA sequence: TGCGCCAGCAGCTCCGGGACAGGAAACACCGGGGAGCTGTTTTTT. It is translated as CASSSGTGNTGELFF.

This chain links TRBV11-2 with TRBJ2-1; D gene ambiguous. The germline CDR1 and CDR2 sequences are SGHAT and FQNNGV. The CDR3 is 16 amino acids. V lost 5 bases to trimming and J lost 0 bases, with 14 bases between them. The CDR3 nucleotides are TGTGCCAGCAGCCCCGAGTTTAGCAGCTCCTACAATGAGCAGTTCTTC. It translates to CASSPEFSSSYNEQFF.

The chain recombines TRBV5-6 with TRBJ1-1; D remains ambiguous. The germline gives CDR1 SGHDT, CDR2 YYEEEE. This CDR3 has 15 amino acids. V was trimmed by 2 bases and J by 0 bases, leaving 11 bases between them. This CDR3 is CASSFGSALNTEAFF. Here the CDR3 DNA reads TGTGCCAGCAGCTTTGGGTCAGCGTTGAACACTGAAGCTTTCTTT.

The rearrangement joins TRBV9 to TRBJ1-6, with D possibly being TRBD1 (5 bases). Germline V gene sequence: CDR1 SGDLS, CDR2 YYNGEE. The CDR3 totals 16 residues. Trimming stripped 0 bases from V and 6 bases from J, with 13 bases between. CDR3 in amino acids: CASSVEAQRGNSPLHF. The CDR3 DNA reads as TGTGCCAGCAGCGTAGAGGCTCAAAGGGGTAATTCACCCCTCCACTTT.

This chain uses TRBV3-1 (or the pseudogene TRBV3-2) with TRBJ2-1; TRBD2 matches at 14 bases. V trimming: 7 bases; J trimming: 7 bases; junction bases outside the gene matches: 6. Germline V lookup: CDR1 LGHDT, CDR2 YNNKEL (reference sequence). The CDR3 runs 15 residues. The CDR3 is CASTATSGRGNEQFF. CDR3 DNA sequence: TGTGCCAGCACCGCGACTAGCGGGAGGGGTAATGAGCAGTTCTTC.

The rearrangement links TRBV4-2 to TRBJ1-1, with TRBD1 as a possible D gene (6 bases). The germline gives CDR1 LGHNA, CDR2 YNFKEQ. The CDR3 loop spans 16 amino acids. Deletions cut 0 bases from V and 5 bases from J, with 16 bases between. The CDR3 DNA is TGTGCCAGCAGCCAAGATCATGTCGGGGGCCATACTGAAGCTTTCTTT. The encoded protein is CASSQDHVGGHTEAFF.

The V call is TRBV30, the J call TRBJ1-1; D unclear. Germline V gene lookup returns CDR1 GTSNPN and CDR2 SVGIG (reference sequence). The V gene lost 0 bases and the J gene lost 2 bases, with 4 bases spanning the gap. The CDR3 length is 12 residues. CDR3 bases: TGTGCCTGGAGTGTAACAAACACTGAAGCTTTCTTT. This encodes CAWSVTNTEAFF. Full variable domain (outside the CDR3, taken from reference TRBV30 and TRBJ1-1): SQTIHQWPATLVQPVGSPLSLECTVEGTSNPNLYWYRQAAGRGLQLLFYSVGIGQISSEVPQNLSASRPQDRQFILSSKKLLLSDSGFYLCAWSVTNTEAFFGQGTRLTVV.

Comment on this clone: Other DNA sequences of this sample code for an identical CDR3. The CDR3 sequence: CASSLLGNQPQHF. CDR3 DNA sequence: TGTGCCAGCAGTTTATTGGGCAATCAGCCCCAGCATTTT. The rearrangement joins TRBV12-3 or TRBV12-4 to TRBJ1-5; D not resolved. The CDR3 has 13 residues. The V end was cut by 2 bases, the J end by 2 bases, with 4 bases between.

This clone has just one count. The chain employs TRBV19 and TRBJ2-2; TRBD2 aligns across 10 bases. The junction had 10 bases not matched to a gene; V was cut back by 7 bases and J by 2 bases. The CDR3 covers 17 residues. Germline values: CDR1 LNHDA, CDR2 SQIVND (reference sequence). The CDR3 spells CASNPSTSGTNTGELFF. CDR3 DNA: TGTGCCAGTAACCCCTCCACTAGCGGGACTAACACCGGGGAGCTGTTTTTT.